Following are 9 T cell receptor beta chains from one sample sequenced in a study of shared clonotypes between healthy human individuals (dated by TCRdb to 2020 to 2022). Library construction relied on the immunoSEQ multiplex PCR assay. Drawn from immuneACCESS, this table holds only the in-frame rearrangements with V and J called that TCRdb kept. Clones are partly lost; checked studies trace under half to an unresolved V gene and leave the rest unexplained. This sample holds roughly 1,100,000 clones; about 74% were observed only once. The ten largest clones take up about 1.5% of the sample. Sequences were obtained from memory CD4+ T cells sorted from blood. The cell subset or site label here, explained by the study, means: CD45RA-negative fraction. Receptors were obtained from a man aged 18 to 35 in good health.

On this clone: Different DNA sequences within this sample yield the same CDR3. The chain carries TRBV27 and TRBJ2-7; TRBD1 matches at 11 bases. CDR3 length equals 16 residues. V lost 4 bases and J lost 4; bases outside the gene matches: 9. Germline V gene lookup returns CDR1 MNHEY and CDR2 SMNVEV (reference sequence). The CDR3 loop reads CASSSPAGTGGYEQYF. The CDR3 region has the DNA TGTGCCAGCAGTTCCCCCGCCGGGACAGGGGGATACGAGCAGTACTTC.

The J gene is TRBJ2-5, the V gene TRBV27; 11 nucleotides align to TRBD2. CDR3 length: 16 amino acids. V shed 6 bases, J shed 2 bases, and the junction held 8 bases outside the gene matches. CDR1 is MNHEY, CDR2 SMNVEV, per germline (reference sequence). The chain's CDR3 is CASRQRLAGGQETQYF. The CDR3, as DNA: TGTGCCAGCAGGCAGAGGCTAGCGGGGGGACAAGAGACCCAGTACTTC.

Turning to this clone: Other DNA sequences from this sample encode an identical CDR3 as well. The chain couples TRBV7-9 to TRBJ1-3; D is ambiguous. Trimming pared 2 bases from V and 0 bases from J, leaving 8 bases between. The CDR3 length is 15 residues. Germline CDR1 reads SEHNR; CDR2 reads FQNEAQ (reference sequence). The CDR3 sequence: CASSLMASSGNTIYF. The CDR3 nucleotides read TGTGCCAGCAGCTTAATGGCCAGCTCTGGAAACACCATATATTTT.

The V and J genes are TRBV29-1 and TRBJ2-2; D is undetermined. The CDR3 runs 14 residues. Trimming took 0 bases from V and 5 from J, leaving 10 bases between them. The germline V gene has CDR1 SQVTM and CDR2 ANQGSEA. The CDR3: CSVEDGRRTGELFF. The CDR3 coding sequence is TGCAGCGTTGAAGATGGGCGGCGGACCGGGGAGCTGTTTTTT.

The J gene is TRBJ2-1, the V gene TRBV28, with 8 nucleotides matching TRBD1. Per the germline V gene, CDR1 is MDHEN and CDR2 is SYDVKM. This CDR3 spans 14 amino acids. V dropped 4 bases and J dropped 13; count of bases not matched to a gene: 12. CDR3 residues: CASSYRTGSYPQFF. DNA for the CDR3: TGTGCCAGCAGTTACCGGACAGGGTCCTACCCTCAGTTCTTC.

The V and J genes are TRBV19 and TRBJ1-5; TRBD1 matches at 9 bases. V shed 6 bases and J 0 bases; nucleotides not matched to a gene: 9. Germline V lookup: CDR1 LNHDA, CDR2 SQIVND (reference sequence). There are 17 residues in the CDR3. The CDR3: CASSTGGWGDSNQPQHF. The CDR3 DNA sequence: TGTGCCAGTAGCACAGGGGGCTGGGGGGATAGCAATCAGCCCCAGCATTTT.

This rearrangement joins TRBV27 to TRBJ1-4; D unresolved. CDR1 is MNHEY and CDR2 is SMNVEV in the germline V gene (reference sequence). The CDR3 sequence is 14 residues long. Trimming cost V 3 bases and J 0 bases, with 5 bases left between them. The CDR3 spells CASSFRTTNEKLFF. The DNA for the CDR3 is TGTGCCAGCAGTTTCCGGACAACTAATGAAAAACTGTTTTTT. Variable domain in full (rest from reference TRBV27 and TRBJ1-4): EAQVTQNPRYLITVTGKKLTVTCSQNMNHEYMSWYRQDPGLGLRQIYYSMNVEVTDKGDVPEGYKVSRKEKRNFPLILESPSPNQTSLYFCASSFRTTNEKLFFGSGTQLSVL.

The chain joins TRBV9 to TRBJ1-5; D gene ambiguous. The germline gives CDR1 SGDLS, CDR2 YYNGEE. The CDR3 covers 15 residues. V gave up 0 bases and J gave up 1 base, with 8 bases separating them. DNA of the CDR3: TGTGCCAGCAGCGTAGGCAGGCAGAGCAATCAGCCCCAGCATTTT. It translates to CASSVGRQSNQPQHF.

Written as DNA, the CDR3 is TGTGCCAGCAGCCTTATAGGGGACGGGCAGTTCTTC. This codes for CASSLIGDGQFF. The chain couples TRBV5-6 to TRBJ2-1; the D call may be TRBD1 or TRBD2 (5 bases each). Trimming cost V 4 bases and J 12 bases, with 14 bases left between them. Germline values: CDR1 SGHDT, CDR2 YYEEEE. The CDR3 is 12 amino acids.